These 21 T cell receptor beta chains share one sample of origin, sequenced in a study of CD8+ T cells in alopecia areata. The treatment was: oral pan-JAK inhibitor, 5-10 mg twice daily. It was cDNA, reverse transcribed from extracted RNA, that served as the sequencing template. Assay: immunoSEQ multiplex PCR; the TCRdb copy retains only in-frame clones and omits some. The table includes 150,000 to 200,000 clones, roughly three fifths detected once. The source was CD4+ T cells sorted from blood, collected around week 47, from a patient treated with tofacitinib. The receptor set was obtained from a human donor with alopecia areata.

In this sample, this clone turned up a few times. The chain links TRBV7-6 to TRBJ1-5; D is unresolved. Germline CDR1 reads SGHVS; CDR2 reads FNYEAQ. The CDR3 loop spans 15 amino acids. With 1 base removed from V and 4 bases from J, the gap between germline ends came to 11 bases. The CDR3 is CASSLEAGFNQPQHF. The CDR3, as DNA: TGTGCCAGCAGCTTAGAGGCAGGTTTTAATCAGCCCCAGCATTTT.

In its sample, this clone was seen a few times. The CDR3 sequence: CASSSQGNYGYTF. CDR3 coding DNA: TGTGCCAGCAGCTCCCAGGGAAACTATGGCTACACCTTC. The chain uses TRBV7-9 and TRBJ1-2; a weak D match, TRBD1 (5 bases). Germline loops: CDR1 SEHNR, CDR2 FQNEAQ (reference sequence). This CDR3 contains 13 residues. V shed 4 bases and J shed 2 bases, with 8 bases lying between them. Full variable domain (missing parts from reference TRBV7-9 and TRBJ1-2): DTGVSQNPRHKITKRGQNVTFRCDPISEHNRLYWYRQTLGQGPEFLTYFQNEAQLEKSRLLSDRFSAERPKGSFSTLEIQRTEQGDSAMYLCASSSQGNYGYTFGSGTRLTVV.

The CDR3 loop is CASSAQYGLQDGAEAFF. In DNA form, the CDR3 reads TGTGCCAGCAGCGCCCAGTATGGGCTACAGGATGGTGCTGAAGCTTTCTTT. The chain joins TRBV9 to TRBJ1-1, with D possibly TRBD1 on 5 matching bases. The V end was cut by 3 bases, the J end by 6 bases, with 24 bases between. This CDR3 is 17 amino acids long. Germline CDR1 and CDR2: SGDLS and YYNGEE. Variable domain in full (rest from reference TRBV9 and TRBJ1-1): DSGVTQTPKHLITATGQRVTLRCSPRSGDLSVYWYQQSLDQGLQFLIQYYNGEERAKGNILERFSAQQFPDLHSELNLSSLELGDSALYFCASSAQYGLQDGAEAFFGQGTRLTVV.

The gene calls are TRBV9 and TRBJ2-3; D unclear. The CDR3 contains 17 residues. V shed 0 bases and J shed 6 bases, with 20 bases lying between them. Germline lookup yields CDR1 SGDLS and CDR2 YYNGEE. The CDR3 protein is CASSVDSGFGVLDTQYF. The CDR3 DNA reads TGTGCCAGCAGCGTAGACTCTGGGTTTGGGGTTCTGGATACGCAGTATTTT.

This clone was counted at least ten times. CDR3 sequence (DNA): TGTGCCAGCAGCTGGGACAGCACTATAGCAGTGGCTGAGCAGTTCTTC. Its protein is CASSWDSTIAVAEQFF. The chain has TRBV7-2 and TRBJ2-1; 7 nucleotides align to TRBD1. This CDR3 spans 16 amino acids. CDR1 SGHTA and CDR2 FQGNSA come from the germline V gene. With V trimmed by 4 bases and J by 9 bases, 15 bases remained unmatched.

As concerns this clone: Other nucleotide sequences in the sample specify the same CDR3. J is TRBJ2-7 and V is TRBV20-1, with TRBD1 as a possible D gene (6 bases). Germline CDR1 DFQATT, CDR2 SNEGSKA (reference sequence). The CDR3 has 11 amino acids. V gave up 5 bases and J gave up 3 bases, with 8 bases separating them. CDR3: CSALGGYEQYF. The CDR3 nucleotides read TGCAGTGCTTTAGGGGGCTACGAGCAGTACTTC.

The chain joins TRBV28 to TRBJ2-5; D not certain. Between the trimmed V and J ends, which lost 6 bases and 3 bases, there was a span of 14 bases. This CDR3 spans 14 amino acids. The germline CDR1 and CDR2 sequences are MDHEN and SYDVKM. The CDR3 coding sequence is TGTGCCAGCAGCCTCGGTACCCTAAAAGAGACCCAGTACTTC. It translates to CASSLGTLKETQYF. The complete variable domain, with remaining parts taken from reference TRBV28 and TRBJ2-5, reads DVKVTQSSRYLVKRTGEKVFLECVQDMDHENMFWYRQDPGLGLRLIYFSYDVKMKEKGDIPEGYSVSREKKERFSLILESASTNQTSMYLCASSLGTLKETQYFGPGTRLLVL.

The V call is TRBV15, the J call TRBJ2-7; 7 bases agree with TRBD1. Trimming cost V 5 bases and J 3 bases; bases outside gene matches: 7. This CDR3 has 14 residues. The germline CDR1 and CDR2 sequences are LNHNV and YYDKDF (reference sequence). The CDR3 bases are TGTGCCACCAGCTCAACAGGGGACGGCTACGAGCAGTACTTC. It encodes CATSSTGDGYEQYF.

The rearrangement uses TRBV7-2 and TRBJ2-3; 10 positions agree with TRBD1. With V trimmed by 8 bases and J by 1 base, 6 bases remained unmatched. CDR1 is SGHTA and CDR2 is FQGNSA in the germline V gene. The CDR3 runs to 15 residues. The CDR3 region is CASRGQGVGTDTQYF. In DNA, the CDR3 is TGTGCCAGCCGTGGACAGGGGGTAGGCACAGATACGCAGTATTTT.

This chain connects TRBV18 to TRBJ2-3; D is undetermined. CDR1 KGHSH and CDR2 LQKENI come from the germline V gene. Trimming removed 3 bases from V and 2 bases from J, with 9 bases in between. This CDR3 spans 14 amino acids. The CDR3 here is CASSPGSNTDTQYF. The CDR3 DNA sequence: TGTGCCAGCTCACCTGGTTCGAACACAGATACGCAGTATTTT.

The chain is built from TRBV14 and TRBJ1-6; unclear D gene. Trimming stripped 6 bases from V and 0 bases from J, with 3 bases between. CDR1 is SGHDN and CDR2 is FVKESK in the germline V gene. The CDR3 extends over 13 amino acids. The DNA for the CDR3 is TGTGCCAGCAGGAGCTCCTATAATTCACCCCTCCACTTT. Protein sequence: CASRSSYNSPLHF.

This clone was observed a single time. This CDR3 is also generated by other DNA sequences in the sample. V usage is TRBV20-1 and J usage is TRBJ2-1; D not certain. Trimming cost V 6 bases and J 5 bases, with 5 bases left between them. The V gene's germline CDR1 is DFQATT and CDR2 SNEGSKA (reference sequence). The CDR3 totals 10 residues. The CDR3 sequence: CSARDNEQFF. The CDR3 DNA follows: TGCAGTGCCCGCGACAATGAGCAGTTCTTC.

The chain combines TRBV30 with TRBJ1-1; possibly TRBD1 for D (5 bases). V lost 2 bases, J lost 0 bases, and 10 bases lay in between. Germline lookup yields CDR1 GTSNPN and CDR2 SVGIG (reference sequence). This CDR3 comprises 14 residues. The CDR3 DNA sequence: TGTGCCTGGAGTTCGGGGGTAGTGAACACTGAAGCTTTCTTT. Amino acid sequence: CAWSSGVVNTEAFF.

This clone showed up just a few times. This chain joins TRBV6-5 and TRBJ1-2, with D uncertain. Germline lookup yields CDR1 MNHEY and CDR2 SVGAGI. The CDR3 totals 14 residues. V dropped 2 bases and J dropped 3 bases, with 10 bases sitting between them. Here the CDR3 reads CASSYSRGDYGYTF. CDR3 bases: TGTGCCAGCAGTTACAGTCGGGGAGACTATGGCTACACCTTC.

The J gene is TRBJ2-7, the V gene TRBV19, with D maybe TRBD1 (5 bases). The CDR3 is 13 residues long. Germline V gene data show CDR1 as LNHDA and CDR2 as SQIVND (reference sequence). V lost 4 bases, J lost 9 bases, and 16 bases lay in between. The CDR3 bases are TGTGCCAGTAGTAGGAAACTGGACACCGGGCAGTACTTC. Its translation: CASSRKLDTGQYF.

The J gene is TRBJ1-4, the V gene TRBV10-3; 8 bases fit TRBD1. This CDR3 has 16 amino acids. Germline V gene data show CDR1 as ENHRY and CDR2 as SYGVKD. Trimming cost V 2 bases and J 0 bases; bases outside gene matches: 2. CDR3 nucleotides: TGTGCCATCAGTGAGCTACAGGGGGCAACTAATGAAAAACTGTTTTTT. This encodes CAISELQGATNEKLFF.

The genes are TRBV29-1 and TRBJ2-7, with 7 bases aligning to TRBD2. Per the germline V gene, CDR1 is SQVTM and CDR2 is ANQGSEA. The CDR3 runs 13 residues. The ends lost 5 bases at V and 0 bases at J; junction bases unmatched: 4. CDR3 protein: CSVRPGGSYEQYF. CDR3 bases: TGCAGCGTTCGCCCGGGGGGCTCCTACGAGCAGTACTTC.

V and J are TRBV9 and TRBJ2-1; D not resolved. Germline CDR1 SGDLS, CDR2 YYNGEE. Trimming removed 3 bases from V and 8 bases from J, with 9 bases in between. The CDR3 contains 12 residues. The CDR3 DNA follows: TGTGCCAGCAGCGGGAAATCTTATGAGCAGTTCTTC. Residues: CASSGKSYEQFF.

V gene TRBV9 combines with J gene TRBJ2-7; 12 positions agree with TRBD1. Germline lookup yields CDR1 SGDLS and CDR2 YYNGEE. The CDR3 is 15 residues long. Germline trimming cut 3 bases from V and 7 bases from J; bases unmatched to any gene: 8. CDR3 coding DNA: TGTGCCAGCAGCGCCACCGGGACAGGGGGCACGGAGCAGTACTTC. This translates into CASSATGTGGTEQYF.

The table lists this clone with a few counts. The chain links TRBV30 to TRBJ2-7, with TRBD2 matching 7 bases. Germline V gene data show CDR1 as GTSNPN and CDR2 as SVGIG (reference sequence). Trimming removed 4 bases from V and 3 bases from J; junction bases left unmatched: 9. The length of the CDR3 is 14 residues. This chain's CDR3 is CAWKGGQTRYEQYF. The CDR3 DNA reads as TGTGCCTGGAAGGGAGGGCAGACCCGCTACGAGCAGTACTTC.

This clone was seen only once. V is TRBV11-1 and J is TRBJ1-1; D is unclear. CDR1 is SGHAT, CDR2 FQDESV, per germline (reference sequence). The CDR3 totals 13 residues. Trimming shortened V by 1 base and J by 6 bases, and 9 bases separated the two germline ends. This chain's CDR3 is CASSLVGFSEAFF. CDR3 sequence (DNA): TGTGCCAGCAGCTTAGTTGGGTTCTCTGAAGCTTTCTTT. Filled out from reference TRBV11-1 and TRBJ1-1, the complete variable domain reads EAEVAQSPRYKITEKSQAVAFWCDPISGHATLYWYRQILGQGPELLVQFQDESVVDDSQLPKDRFSAERLKGVDSTLKIQPAELGDSAMYLCASSLVGFSEAFFGQGTRLTVV.